What follows is one T cell receptor (beta chain) and its context. All donors qualified as healthy HIV-negative adults and had experienced no recent acute infections or vaccinations. These data belong to a study of shared clonotypes between healthy human individuals. CDR1 and CDR2 from the germline V gene are SGHDT and YYEEEE. The CDR3 is made up of 15 amino acids. V gave up 6 bases and J gave up 5 bases, with 20 bases separating them. Generated by immunoSEQ multiplex PCR, the TCRdb table keeps only in-frame clones and is missing some. This table has about 470,000 clones, roughly three quarters appearing once.

The V and J genes are TRBV5-6 and TRBJ2-5, with TRBD1 as a possible D gene (6 bases). Material for sequencing was PBMCs. The receptor comes from a woman aged 40 to 55 in good health. Some clones in this sample may be carry-over from other donors' samples. CDR3 bases: TGTGCCAGCACCCCTGGGTCCAGGGGTTGGGAGACCCAGTACTTC. This gives the protein CASTPGSRGWETQYF.